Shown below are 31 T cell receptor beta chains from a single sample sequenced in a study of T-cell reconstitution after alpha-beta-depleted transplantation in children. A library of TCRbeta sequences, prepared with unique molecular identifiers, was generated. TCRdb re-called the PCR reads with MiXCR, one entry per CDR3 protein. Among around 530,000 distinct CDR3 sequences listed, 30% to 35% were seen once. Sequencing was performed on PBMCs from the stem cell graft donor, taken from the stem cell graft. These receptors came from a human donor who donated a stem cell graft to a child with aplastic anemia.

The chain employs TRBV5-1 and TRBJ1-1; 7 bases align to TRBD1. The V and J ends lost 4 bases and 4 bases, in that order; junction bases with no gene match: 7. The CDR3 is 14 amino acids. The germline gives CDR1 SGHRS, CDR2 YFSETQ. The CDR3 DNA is TGCGCCAGCAGCATCCGACAGGGTCCCACTGAAGCTTTCTTT. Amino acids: CASSIRQGPTEAFF.

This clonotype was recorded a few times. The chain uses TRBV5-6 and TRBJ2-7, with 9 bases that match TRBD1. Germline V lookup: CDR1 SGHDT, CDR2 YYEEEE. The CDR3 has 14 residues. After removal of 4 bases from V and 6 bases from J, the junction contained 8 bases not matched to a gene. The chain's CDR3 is CASSSPGQGVEQYF. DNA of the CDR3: TGTGCCAGCAGCAGTCCGGGACAGGGCGTCGAGCAGTACTTC. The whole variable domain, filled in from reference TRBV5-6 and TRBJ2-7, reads DAGVTQSPTHLIKTRGQQVTLRCSPKSGHDTVSWYQQALGQGPQFIFQYYEEEERQRGNFPDRFSGHQFPNYSSELNVNALLLGDSALYLCASSSPGQGVEQYFGPGTRLTVT.

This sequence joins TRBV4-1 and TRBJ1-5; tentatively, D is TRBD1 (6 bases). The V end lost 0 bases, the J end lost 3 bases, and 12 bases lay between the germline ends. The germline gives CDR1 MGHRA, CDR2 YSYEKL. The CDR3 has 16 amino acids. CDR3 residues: CASSQDRQGYNQPQHF. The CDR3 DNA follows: TGCGCCAGCAGCCAAGACCGTCAGGGGTACAATCAGCCCCAGCATTTT.

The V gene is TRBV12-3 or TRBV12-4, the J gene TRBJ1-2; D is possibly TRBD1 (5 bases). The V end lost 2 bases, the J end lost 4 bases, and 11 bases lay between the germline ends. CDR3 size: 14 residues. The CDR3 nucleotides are TGTGCCAGCAGTTTAAAAAAGGGGAGCTATGGCTACACCTTC. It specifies CASSLKKGSYGYTF.

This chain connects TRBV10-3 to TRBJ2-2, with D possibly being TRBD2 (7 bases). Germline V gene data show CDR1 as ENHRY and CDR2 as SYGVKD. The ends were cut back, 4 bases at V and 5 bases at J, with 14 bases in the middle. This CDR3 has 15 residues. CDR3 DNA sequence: TGTGCCATCAGTGCGAAACAGGGAGGGACCGGGGAGCTGTTTTTT. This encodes CAISAKQGGTGELFF.

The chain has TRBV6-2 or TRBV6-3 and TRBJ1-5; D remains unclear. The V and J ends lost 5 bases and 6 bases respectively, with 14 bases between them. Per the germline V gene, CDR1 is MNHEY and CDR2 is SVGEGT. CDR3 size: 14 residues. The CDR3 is CASSTDRGLQPQHF. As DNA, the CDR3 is TGTGCCAGCAGTACCGACCGCGGCCTTCAGCCCCAGCATTTT.

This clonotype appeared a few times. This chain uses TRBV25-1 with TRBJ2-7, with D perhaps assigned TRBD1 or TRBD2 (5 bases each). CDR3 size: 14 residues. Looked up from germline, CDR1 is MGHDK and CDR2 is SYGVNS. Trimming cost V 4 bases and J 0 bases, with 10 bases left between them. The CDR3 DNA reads TGTGCCAGCAGTGTGCCAGGGAGCTCCTACGAGCAGTACTTC. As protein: CASSVPGSSYEQYF.

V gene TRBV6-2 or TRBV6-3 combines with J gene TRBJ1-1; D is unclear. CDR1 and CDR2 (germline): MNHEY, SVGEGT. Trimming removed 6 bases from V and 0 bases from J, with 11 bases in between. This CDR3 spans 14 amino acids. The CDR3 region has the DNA TGTGCCAGCAGCCCTAACAACATGAACACTGAAGCTTTCTTT. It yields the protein CASSPNNMNTEAFF.

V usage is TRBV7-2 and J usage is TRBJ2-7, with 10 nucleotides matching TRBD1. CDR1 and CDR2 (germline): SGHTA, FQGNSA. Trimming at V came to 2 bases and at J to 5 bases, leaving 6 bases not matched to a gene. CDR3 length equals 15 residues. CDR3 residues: CASSLRQGAWDEQYF. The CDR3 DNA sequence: TGTGCCAGCAGCTTAAGACAGGGGGCGTGGGACGAGCAGTACTTC. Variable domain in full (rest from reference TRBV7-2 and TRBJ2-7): GAGVSQSPSNKVTEKGKDVELRCDPISGHTALYWYRQSLGQGLEFLIYFQGNSAPDKSGLPSDRFSAERTGGSVSTLTIQRTQQEDSAVYLCASSLRQGAWDEQYFGPGTRLTVT.

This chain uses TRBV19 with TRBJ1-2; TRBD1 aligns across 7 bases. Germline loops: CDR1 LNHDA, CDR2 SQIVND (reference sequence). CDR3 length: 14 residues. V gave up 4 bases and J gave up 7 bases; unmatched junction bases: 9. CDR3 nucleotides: TGTGCCAGTAGTACGGGACAGTCTTTCTCTGGCTACACCTTC. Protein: CASSTGQSFSGYTF.

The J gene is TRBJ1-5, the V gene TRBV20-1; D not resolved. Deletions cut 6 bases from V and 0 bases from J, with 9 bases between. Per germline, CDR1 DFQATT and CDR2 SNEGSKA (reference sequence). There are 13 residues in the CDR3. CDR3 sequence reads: CSAQTGSNQPQHF. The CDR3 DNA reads TGCAGTGCCCAAACGGGTAGCAATCAGCCCCAGCATTTT.

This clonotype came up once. CDR3 bases: TGTGCCAGCAGCTTAGTGGGGACTAGCAGTGAGCAGTTCTTC. This gives the protein CASSLVGTSSEQFF. V usage is TRBV7-2 and J usage is TRBJ2-1; 9 bases fit TRBD2. This CDR3 comprises 14 residues. The trim removed 1 base at V and 9 bases at J, leaving 4 bases unmatched. The germline V gene has CDR1 SGHTA and CDR2 FQGNSA. Supplemented by reference TRBV7-2 and TRBJ2-1, the full variable domain reads GAGVSQSPSNKVTEKGKDVELRCDPISGHTALYWYRQSLGQGLEFLIYFQGNSAPDKSGLPSDRFSAERTGGSVSTLTIQRTQQEDSAVYLCASSLVGTSSEQFFGPGTRLTVL.

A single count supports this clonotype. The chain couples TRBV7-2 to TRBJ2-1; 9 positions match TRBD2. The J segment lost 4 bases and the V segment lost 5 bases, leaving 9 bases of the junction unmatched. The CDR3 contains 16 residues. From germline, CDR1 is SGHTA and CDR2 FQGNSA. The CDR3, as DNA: TGTGCCAGCAGCGCGACTAGCGGATTACTTTACAATGAGCAGTTCTTC. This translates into CASSATSGLLYNEQFF.

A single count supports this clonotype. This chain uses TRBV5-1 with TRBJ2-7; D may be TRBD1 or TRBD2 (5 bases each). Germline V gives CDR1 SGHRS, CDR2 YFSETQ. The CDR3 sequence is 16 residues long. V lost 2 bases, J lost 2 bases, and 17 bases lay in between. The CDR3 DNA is TGCGCCAGCAGCTTTCAGTTGGGTCAGGGACCCTACGAGCAGTACTTC. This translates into CASSFQLGQGPYEQYF.

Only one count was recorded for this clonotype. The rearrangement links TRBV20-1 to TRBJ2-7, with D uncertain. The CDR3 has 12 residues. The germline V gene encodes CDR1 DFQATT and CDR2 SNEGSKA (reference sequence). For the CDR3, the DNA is TGCAGGTCCCACACCGCGACCCACGAGCAGTACGTC. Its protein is CRSHTATHEQYV.

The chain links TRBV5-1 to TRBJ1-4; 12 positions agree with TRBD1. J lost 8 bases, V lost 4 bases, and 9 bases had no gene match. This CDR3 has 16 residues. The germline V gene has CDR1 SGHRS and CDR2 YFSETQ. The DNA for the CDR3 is TGCGCCAGCAGCCCCAATTCCGGGACAGGGGGCGAAAAACTGTTTTTT. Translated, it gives CASSPNSGTGGEKLFF.

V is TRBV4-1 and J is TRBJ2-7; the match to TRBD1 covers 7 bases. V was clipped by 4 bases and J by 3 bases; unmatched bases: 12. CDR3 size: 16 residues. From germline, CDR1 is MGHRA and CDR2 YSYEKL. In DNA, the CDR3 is TGCGCCAGCAGCCTTAACCCGACAGGGTTGAACTACGAGCAGTACTTC. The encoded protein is CASSLNPTGLNYEQYF.

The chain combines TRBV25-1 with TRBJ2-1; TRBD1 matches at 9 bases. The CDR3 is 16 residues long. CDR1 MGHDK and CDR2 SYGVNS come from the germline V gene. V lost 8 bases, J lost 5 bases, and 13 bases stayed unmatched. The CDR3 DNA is TGTGCCAGCGCCGAGGACCGGGACAGGGTCAACAATGAGCAGTTCTTC. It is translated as CASAEDRDRVNNEQFF.

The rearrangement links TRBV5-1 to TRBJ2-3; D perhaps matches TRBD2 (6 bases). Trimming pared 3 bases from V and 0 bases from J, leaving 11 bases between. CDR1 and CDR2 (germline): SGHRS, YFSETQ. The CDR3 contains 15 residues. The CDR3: CASSSGGASTDTQYF. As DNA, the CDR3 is TGCGCCAGCAGCTCTGGAGGGGCTAGCACAGATACGCAGTATTTT. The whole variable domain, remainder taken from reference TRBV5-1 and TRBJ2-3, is KAGVTQTPRYLIKTRGQQVTLSCSPISGHRSVSWYQQTPGQGLQFLFEYFSETQRNKGNFPGRFSGRQFSNSRSEMNVSTLELGDSALYLCASSSGGASTDTQYFGPGTRLTVL.

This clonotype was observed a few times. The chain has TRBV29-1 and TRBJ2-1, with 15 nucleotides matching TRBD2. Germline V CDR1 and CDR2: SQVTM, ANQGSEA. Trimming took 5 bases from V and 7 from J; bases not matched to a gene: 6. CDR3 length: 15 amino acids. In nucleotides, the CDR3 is TGCAGCGTTTGGACTAGCGGGAGGGCGGGTAATGAGCAGTTCTTC. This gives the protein CSVWTSGRAGNEQFF.

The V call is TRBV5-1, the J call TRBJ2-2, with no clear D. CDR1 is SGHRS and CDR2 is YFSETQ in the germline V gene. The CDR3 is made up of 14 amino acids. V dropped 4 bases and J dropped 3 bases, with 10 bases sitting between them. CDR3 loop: CASSPPPDTGELFF. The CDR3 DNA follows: TGCGCCAGCAGCCCTCCCCCCGACACCGGGGAGCTGTTTTTT.

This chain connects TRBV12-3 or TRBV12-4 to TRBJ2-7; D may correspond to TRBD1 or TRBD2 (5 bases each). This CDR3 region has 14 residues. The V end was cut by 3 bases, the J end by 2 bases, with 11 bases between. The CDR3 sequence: CASSFPGTAYEQYF. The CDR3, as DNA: TGTGCCAGCAGTTTCCCCGGGACCGCCTACGAGCAGTACTTC.

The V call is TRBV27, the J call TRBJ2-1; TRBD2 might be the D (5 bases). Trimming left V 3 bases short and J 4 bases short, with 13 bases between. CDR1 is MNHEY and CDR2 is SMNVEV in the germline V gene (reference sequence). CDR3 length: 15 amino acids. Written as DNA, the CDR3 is TGTGCCAGCAGTTTGCGGCTAGCAAGTTACAATGAGCAGTTCTTC. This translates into CASSLRLASYNEQFF.

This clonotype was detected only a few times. CDR3: CASSLGLAGGPWSTGELFF. The CDR3, as DNA: TGCGCCAGCAGTCTGGGACTAGCGGGAGGGCCATGGTCCACCGGGGAGCTGTTTTTT. V usage is TRBV4-1 and J usage is TRBJ2-2; 16 nucleotides line up with TRBD2. CDR3 size: 19 residues. Losses at the gene ends were 6 bases for V and 4 bases for J; bases not matched to a gene: 11. The V gene's germline CDR1 is MGHRA and CDR2 YSYEKL.

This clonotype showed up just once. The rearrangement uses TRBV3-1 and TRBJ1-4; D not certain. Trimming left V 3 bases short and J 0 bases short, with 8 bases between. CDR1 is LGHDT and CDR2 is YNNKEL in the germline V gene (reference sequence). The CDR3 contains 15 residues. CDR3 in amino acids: CASSQLYSTNEKLFF. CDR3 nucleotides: TGTGCCAGCAGCCAGTTATACTCAACTAATGAAAAACTGTTTTTT.

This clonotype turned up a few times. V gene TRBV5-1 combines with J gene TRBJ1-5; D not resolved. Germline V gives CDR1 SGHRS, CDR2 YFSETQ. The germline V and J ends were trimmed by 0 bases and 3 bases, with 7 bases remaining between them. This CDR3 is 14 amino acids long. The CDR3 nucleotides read TGCGCCAGCAGCTTGGGGGGAGTCAATCAGCCCCAGCATTTT. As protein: CASSLGGVNQPQHF.

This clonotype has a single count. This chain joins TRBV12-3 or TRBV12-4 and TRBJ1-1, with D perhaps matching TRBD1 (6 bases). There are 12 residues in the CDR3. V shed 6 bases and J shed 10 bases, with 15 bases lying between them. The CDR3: CASSTTGPGAFF. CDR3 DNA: TGTGCCAGCAGCACGACAGGTCCCGGAGCTTTCTTT.

The CDR3 sequence is CASSQDPKGGEQFF. CDR3 in DNA: TGCGCCAGCAGCCAAGATCCGAAAGGGGGTGAGCAGTTCTTC. The gene calls are TRBV4-3 and TRBJ2-1; D perhaps matches TRBD1 (6 bases). CDR3 size: 14 residues. The V gene lost 0 bases and the J gene lost 9 bases, with 12 bases spanning the gap. The germline CDR1 and CDR2 sequences are LGHNA and YSLEER.

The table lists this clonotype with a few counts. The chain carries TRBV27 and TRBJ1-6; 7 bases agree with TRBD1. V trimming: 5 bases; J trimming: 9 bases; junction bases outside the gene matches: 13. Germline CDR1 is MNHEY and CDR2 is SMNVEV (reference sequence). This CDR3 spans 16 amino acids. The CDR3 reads CASSPSQTGLSSPLHF. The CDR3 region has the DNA TGTGCCAGCAGTCCCTCACAGACAGGGTTGAGTTCACCCCTCCACTTT.

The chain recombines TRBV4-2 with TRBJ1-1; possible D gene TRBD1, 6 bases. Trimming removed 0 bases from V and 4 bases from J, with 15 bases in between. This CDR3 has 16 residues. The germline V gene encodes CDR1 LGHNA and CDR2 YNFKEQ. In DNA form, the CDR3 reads TGTGCCAGCAGCCAAGATGGGGGGCGGCGGAGCACTGAAGCTTTCTTT. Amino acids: CASSQDGGRRSTEAFF.

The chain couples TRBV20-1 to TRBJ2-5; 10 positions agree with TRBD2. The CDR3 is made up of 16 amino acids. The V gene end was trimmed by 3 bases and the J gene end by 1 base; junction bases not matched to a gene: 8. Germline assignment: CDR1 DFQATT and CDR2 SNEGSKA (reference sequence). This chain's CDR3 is CSASPASGSIQETQYF. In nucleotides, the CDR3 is TGCAGTGCTAGCCCCGCTAGCGGGAGTATCCAAGAGACCCAGTACTTC.